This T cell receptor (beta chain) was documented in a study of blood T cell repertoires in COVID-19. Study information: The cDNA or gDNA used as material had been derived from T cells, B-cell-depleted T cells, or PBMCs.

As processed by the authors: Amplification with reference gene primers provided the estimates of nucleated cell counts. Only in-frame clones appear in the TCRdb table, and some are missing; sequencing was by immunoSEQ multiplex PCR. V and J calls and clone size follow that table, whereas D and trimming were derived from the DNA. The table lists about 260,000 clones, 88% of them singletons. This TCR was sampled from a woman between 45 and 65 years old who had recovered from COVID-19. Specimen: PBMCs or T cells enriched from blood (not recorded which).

The CDR3 reads CASSQTGTGGRAFF. CDR3 in DNA: TGTGCCAGTAGTCAGACCGGGACAGGGGGCCGGGCTTTCTTT. The V and J genes are TRBV19 and TRBJ1-1, with 12 nucleotides matching TRBD1. This CDR3 is built from 14 residues. V lost 5 bases to trimming and J lost 11 bases; unmatched junction nucleotides: 9. CDR1 LNHDA and CDR2 SQIVND come from the germline V gene (reference sequence).